The present T cell receptor beta chain was sequenced within a study of blood T cells in healthy people across ages. This CDR3 contains 16 residues. Per germline, CDR1 SGDLS and CDR2 YYNGEE. The sample, about 10 milliliters of peripheral blood, was drawn from each donor. Through a sample-barcoded 5' primer and a J-beta primer mix, a second PCR was run for roughly 6 to 11 cycles. TCRdb reprocessed the 5' RACE reads with MiXCR, giving one entry per CDR3 protein. This repertoire shows roughly 1,700,000 distinct CDR3 sequences, approximately 30% found once; its top ten account for over 7%. Turning to this clonotype: At one end, the junction sequence differs from germline, possibly due to a read error.

The rearrangement joins TRBV9 to TRBJ2-1; D not certain. Sequenced input: blood. The TCR sequence derives from a woman in her twenties or thirties in good health. The CDR3 DNA is TGTGTCAGCAGCGACAACCCCTTTCCCCCCTACAATGAGCAGTTCTTC. Protein product: CVSSDNPFPPYNEQFF.